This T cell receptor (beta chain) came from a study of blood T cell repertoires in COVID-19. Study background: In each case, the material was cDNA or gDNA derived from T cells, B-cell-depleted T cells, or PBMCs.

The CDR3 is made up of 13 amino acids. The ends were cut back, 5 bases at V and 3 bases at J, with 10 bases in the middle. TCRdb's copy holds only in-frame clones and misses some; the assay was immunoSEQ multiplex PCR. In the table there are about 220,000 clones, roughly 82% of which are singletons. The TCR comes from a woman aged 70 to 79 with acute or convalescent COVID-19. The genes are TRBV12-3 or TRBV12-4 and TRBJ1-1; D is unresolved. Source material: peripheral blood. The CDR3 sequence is CASSHNNDTEAFF. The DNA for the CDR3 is TGTGCCAGCAGTCACAATAACGACACTGAAGCTTTCTTT.